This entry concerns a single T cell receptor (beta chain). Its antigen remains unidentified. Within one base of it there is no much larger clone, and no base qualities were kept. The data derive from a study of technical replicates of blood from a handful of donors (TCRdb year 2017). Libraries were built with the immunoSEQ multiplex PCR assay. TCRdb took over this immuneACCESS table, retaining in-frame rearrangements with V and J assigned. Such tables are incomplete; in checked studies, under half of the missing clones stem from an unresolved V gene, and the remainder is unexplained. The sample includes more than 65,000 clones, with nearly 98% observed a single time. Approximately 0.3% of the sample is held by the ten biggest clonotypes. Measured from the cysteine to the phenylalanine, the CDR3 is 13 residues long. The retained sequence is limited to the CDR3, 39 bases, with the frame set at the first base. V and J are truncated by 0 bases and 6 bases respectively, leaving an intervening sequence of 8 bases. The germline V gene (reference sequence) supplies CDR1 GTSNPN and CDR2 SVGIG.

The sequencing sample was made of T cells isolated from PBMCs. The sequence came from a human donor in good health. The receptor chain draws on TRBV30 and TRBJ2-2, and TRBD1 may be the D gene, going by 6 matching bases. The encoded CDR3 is CAWSVQGPGELFF. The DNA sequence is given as TGTGCCTGGAGTGTACAGGGACCCGGGGAGCTGTTTTTT.